Presented here are 26 T cell receptor beta chains from one specimen sequenced in a study of human T cells and chemical hapten exposure. Time point in this sample: healthy volunteer bleed at 6 weeks. It was unfractionated whole blood from which total RNA was extracted. TCRdb re-derived calls from the RACE reads in MiXCR, one entry per CDR3 protein. This table holds around 35,000 distinct CDR3 sequences, roughly 5% found once. Sequences were obtained from whole blood. Receptor source: a human donor in good health. Some clones in this sample may be carry-over from other donors' samples.

V usage is TRBV29-1 and J usage is TRBJ1-2; D unresolved. Trimming removed 0 bases from V and 4 bases from J, with 12 bases in between. CDR3 size: 14 residues. The germline CDR1 and CDR2 sequences are SQVTM and ANQGSEA. The CDR3 here is CSVEEDEGIYGYTF. CDR3 sequence (DNA): TGCAGCGTTGAAGAAGATGAGGGAATCTATGGCTACACCTTC.

This chain links TRBV7-9 with TRBJ2-2; D remains unclear. The V gene lost 3 bases and the J gene lost 4 bases, with 9 bases spanning the gap. Germline CDR1 SEHNR, CDR2 FQNEAQ (reference sequence). CDR3 length equals 14 residues. DNA of the CDR3: TGTGCCAGCAGCTTCGCCAAAACCACCGGGGAGCTGTTTTTT. It translates to CASSFAKTTGELFF.

This clonotype was picked up many times. The chain combines TRBV7-2 with TRBJ2-3, with no clear D. Trimming took off 1 base at V and 2 bases at J, with 7 bases between the two ends. CDR3 size: 14 residues. Germline CDR1 reads SGHTA; CDR2 reads FQGNSA. The CDR3 here is CASSLVSPTDTQYF. The CDR3 DNA is TGTGCCAGCAGCTTAGTCAGCCCCACAGATACGCAGTATTTT.

The rearrangement links TRBV20-1 to TRBJ1-2; D possibly corresponds to TRBD1 (5 bases). Trimming took off 4 bases at V and 4 bases at J, with 19 bases between the two ends. This CDR3 is built from 15 residues. Looked up from germline, CDR1 is DFQATT and CDR2 is SNEGSKA (reference sequence). CDR3 in DNA: TGCAGTGCTAATGGGGTTATTGGGGGTGGCTATGGCTACACCTTC. Amino acids: CSANGVIGGGYGYTF.

This clonotype was seen at least ten times. The V gene is TRBV12-3 or TRBV12-4, the J gene TRBJ2-7; 7 nucleotides line up with TRBD1. This CDR3 is 13 amino acids long. Losses at the gene ends were 6 bases for V and 0 bases for J; bases not matched to a gene: 2. DNA for the CDR3: TGTGCCAGCAGATGGGACAGCTCCTACGAGCAGTACTTC. This codes for CASRWDSSYEQYF.

This clonotype was recorded many times. The V call is TRBV29-1, the J call TRBJ2-7, with 12 bases fitting TRBD2. CDR1 and CDR2 (germline): SQVTM, ANQGSEA. This CDR3 is 16 amino acids long. J lost 6 bases, V lost 0 bases, and 9 bases had no gene match. The CDR3 nucleotides are TGCAGCGTTGAAGATGCGGGACTAGCGGGTTACATCGAGCAGTACTTC. This sequence encodes CSVEDAGLAGYIEQYF.

Many counts were recorded for this clonotype. This chain joins TRBV28 and TRBJ2-3, with TRBD2 as a possible D gene (5 bases). Trimming took 6 bases from V and 2 from J, leaving 18 bases between them. The CDR3 length is 16 residues. Germline lookup yields CDR1 MDHEN and CDR2 SYDVKM. The CDR3: CASSQSRDLTTDTQYF. The CDR3 DNA sequence: TGTGCCAGCAGCCAGAGTCGGGATCTCACCACAGATACGCAGTATTTT.

This clonotype has ten or more counts. The J gene is TRBJ2-1, the V gene TRBV27; D is unresolved. The CDR3 runs 15 residues. Looked up from germline, CDR1 is MNHEY and CDR2 is SMNVEV (reference sequence). V lost 3 bases and J lost 3, with 12 bases in between. The CDR3 sequence: CASSFGFLGYNEQFF. The CDR3 nucleotides are TGTGCCAGCAGTTTTGGATTTCTCGGCTACAATGAGCAGTTCTTC.

Details on this clonotype: This may come from a read error, since a much larger clone is one base off. The chain couples TRBV28 to TRBJ1-1, with TRBD1 as a possible D gene (5 bases). This CDR3 has 15 amino acids. Per germline, CDR1 MDHEN and CDR2 SYDVKM. The ends were cut back, 3 bases at V and 4 bases at J, with 15 bases in the middle. The CDR3 protein is CASSFPGVVGTEAFF. The CDR3 region has the DNA TGTGCCAGCAGTTTCCCGGGGGTTGTGGGCACTGAAGCTTTCTTT.

CDR3 sequence: CASSLAGGKRISQETQYF. In DNA, the CDR3 is TGTGCCAGCAGCTTAGCGGGAGGGAAGCGGATATCCCAAGAGACCCAGTACTTC. V gene TRBV7-9 combines with J gene TRBJ2-5, with 7 bases identical to TRBD2. The germline CDR1 and CDR2 sequences are SEHNR and FQNEAQ (reference sequence). This CDR3 spans 18 amino acids. Trimming took 0 bases from V and 1 from J; bases not matched to a gene: 11.

Ten or more counts support this clonotype. Here the CDR3 reads CASSPPVVLGNYGYTF. The DNA for the CDR3 is TGTGCCAGCAGCCCCCCCGTTGTTTTAGGAAACTATGGCTACACCTTC. The V and J genes are TRBV21-1 and TRBJ1-2; TRBD1 is the table's D call, not checked against the DNA. TRBV21-1 is a listed pseudogene. The CDR3 extends over 16 amino acids.

This clonotype was counted only a few times. One base away lies a much larger clone, so this may be a sequencing read error. The rearrangement joins TRBV2 to TRBJ1-2, with D uncertain. The germline V and J ends were trimmed by 4 bases and 3 bases, with 12 bases remaining between them. CDR3 length: 14 amino acids. From germline, CDR1 is SNHLY and CDR2 FYNNEI. CDR3: CASSAPGSYYGYTF. CDR3 bases: TGTGCCAGCAGTGCTCCGGGAAGCTACTATGGCTACACCTTC.

The gene calls are TRBV7-2 and TRBJ2-1; maybe TRBD2 (5 bases). Germline V gives CDR1 SGHTA, CDR2 FQGNSA. The CDR3 has 14 amino acids. V dropped 4 bases and J dropped 8 bases, with 15 bases sitting between them. CDR3 loop: CASSSGLSGDEQFF. CDR3 bases: TGTGCCAGCAGCTCAGGACTGAGCGGCGATGAGCAGTTCTTC.

The sample holds many counts of this clonotype. This chain links TRBV3-1 with TRBJ1-6; unclear D gene. The V gene's germline CDR1 is LGHDT and CDR2 YNNKEL (reference sequence). CDR3 length equals 15 residues. V lost 1 base to trimming and J lost 7 bases, with 11 bases between them. CDR3 loop: CASSQGSGPNSPLHF. CDR3 nucleotides: TGTGCCAGCAGCCAAGGATCGGGTCCGAATTCACCCCTCCACTTT.

At least ten counts were recorded for this clonotype. This chain joins TRBV6-1 and TRBJ2-1; 8 bases match TRBD2. The trim removed 5 bases at V and 8 bases at J, leaving 8 bases unmatched. This CDR3 is built from 14 residues. Germline-derived CDR1 and CDR2 are MNHNS and SASEGT. The CDR3 reads CASSSRRGGDEQFF. The CDR3 DNA sequence: TGTGCCAGCAGTTCGAGACGGGGGGGCGATGAGCAGTTCTTC.

V gene TRBV20-1 combines with J gene TRBJ1-1, with D unresolved. Germline values: CDR1 DFQATT, CDR2 SNEGSKA (reference sequence). The CDR3 consists of 11 residues. Trimming pared 3 bases from V and 1 base from J, leaving 3 bases between. CDR3 residues: CSARGNTEAFF. The CDR3, as DNA: TGCAGTGCTAGGGGGAACACTGAAGCTTTCTTT.

This clonotype was observed many times. The chain employs TRBV5-4 and TRBJ2-6; no firm D call. V was trimmed by 0 bases and J by 0 bases, leaving 4 bases between them. Looked up from germline, CDR1 is SGHNT and CDR2 is YYREEE (reference sequence). The CDR3 length is 15 residues. The CDR3 protein is CASSLAVSGANVLTF. The DNA for the CDR3 is TGTGCCAGCAGCTTGGCCGTCTCTGGGGCCAACGTCCTGACTTTC. Supplemented by reference TRBV5-4 and TRBJ2-6, the full variable domain reads ETGVTQSPTHLIKTRGQQVTLRCSSQSGHNTVSWYQQALGQGPQFIFQYYREEENGRGNFPPRFSGLQFPNYSSELNVNALELDDSALYLCASSLAVSGANVLTFGAGSRLTVL.

This clonotype appeared many times. This chain joins TRBV24-1 and TRBJ2-1; D is uncertain. Germline values: CDR1 KGHDR, CDR2 SFDVKD. This CDR3 region has 14 residues. V gave up 3 bases and J gave up 1 base, with 6 bases separating them. CDR3 sequence reads: CATSDRVSYNEQFF. CDR3 coding DNA: TGTGCCACCAGTGATCGGGTTTCCTACAATGAGCAGTTCTTC.

There are many counts of this clonotype. The chain employs TRBV20-1 and TRBJ2-3, with TRBD2 identical over 9 bases. Trimming removed 6 bases from V and 6 bases from J; junction bases left unmatched: 7. Germline V CDR1 and CDR2: DFQATT, SNEGSKA (reference sequence). The CDR3 runs 13 residues. As DNA, the CDR3 is TGCAGTGCCATAGCGGGGGCAGGGGATACGCAGTATTTT. The encoded protein is CSAIAGAGDTQYF.

This clonotype was counted many times. The gene calls are TRBV4-1 and TRBJ1-3, with 9 bases matching TRBD1. With V trimmed by 5 bases and J by 4 bases, 3 bases remained unmatched. The CDR3 extends over 14 amino acids. CDR1 MGHRA and CDR2 YSYEKL come from the germline V gene. CDR3 region: CASSFDRGGNTIYF. Here the CDR3 DNA reads TGCGCCAGCAGCTTCGACAGGGGGGGAAACACCATATATTTT.

This clonotype was seen a few times. The chain joins TRBV3-1 to TRBJ2-1; 9 nucleotides align to TRBD2. Germline V lookup: CDR1 LGHDT, CDR2 YNNKEL (reference sequence). The CDR3 runs 17 residues. The ends lost 0 bases at V and 4 bases at J; junction bases unmatched: 7. The CDR3, as DNA: TGTGCCAGCAGCCAAGACGCGACTAGCGGAGCGTACAATGAGCAGTTCTTC. Encoded protein: CASSQDATSGAYNEQFF.

V usage is TRBV21-1 and J usage is TRBJ1-1. TRBV21-1 corresponds to a pseudogene. This CDR3 contains 11 residues. CDR3 sequence reads: CASSGRWEAFF. In DNA, the CDR3 is TGTGCCAGCAGCGGTAGATGGGAAGCTTTCTTT.

This clonotype was picked up many times. V and J are TRBV20-1 and TRBJ1-2, with no clear D. Trimming cost V 0 bases and J 5 bases, with 10 bases left between them. Germline V gene data show CDR1 as DFQATT and CDR2 as SNEGSKA (reference sequence). The CDR3 has 13 amino acids. CDR3: CSARDSKGYGYTF. In DNA form, the CDR3 reads TGCAGTGCTAGAGATTCTAAGGGTTATGGCTACACCTTC.

This clonotype was counted at least ten times. This sequence joins TRBV12-3 or TRBV12-4 and TRBJ1-1; maybe TRBD1 (5 bases). This CDR3 region has 16 residues. The V gene lost 6 bases and the J gene lost 5 bases, with 22 bases spanning the gap. The CDR3 DNA reads TGTGCCAGCAGCATCTTGTTCGGAAAGGGGTATACTGAAGCTTTCTTT. It codes for CASSILFGKGYTEAFF.

This clonotype occurred many times. The genes are TRBV6-2 or TRBV6-3 and TRBJ2-3; perhaps TRBD2 as D (5 bases). Per germline, CDR1 MNHEY and CDR2 SVGEGT. V was cut by 7 bases and J by 6 bases, with 23 bases left in between. This CDR3 has 16 amino acids. The CDR3 bases are TGTGCCAGCATCCAACGGTCGCGGGCGCCTGGGGATACGCAGTATTTT. As protein: CASIQRSRAPGDTQYF.

This clonotype was counted ten times or more. The gene calls are TRBV27 and TRBJ1-2; no clear D gene. Germline CDR1 is MNHEY and CDR2 is SMNVEV (reference sequence). Trimming stripped 3 bases from V and 4 bases from J, with 21 bases between. The CDR3 is made up of 17 amino acids. The CDR3 spells CASSFVEGFNHFYGYTF. CDR3 bases: TGTGCCAGCAGTTTCGTGGAGGGCTTCAACCACTTCTATGGCTACACCTTC.